This entry lists 31 T cell receptor beta chains sequenced from one sample in a study of response to subunit inactivated influenza vaccine. TCRdb independently ran MiXCR on the RT-PCR reads; one entry per CDR3 protein. The sample consists of approximately 290,000 distinct CDR3 sequences, 22% of them appearing once. Specimen: PBMCs from blood, collected around 22 months after vaccination. These receptors originate from a man aged 50 to 69 who received an inactivated influenza vaccine.

There are many counts of this clonotype. The chain links TRBV5-1 to TRBJ1-1; 7 bases agree with TRBD1. J gave up 3 bases and V 4 bases, and 6 bases lay outside the gene matches. This CDR3 region has 14 residues. Germline assignment: CDR1 SGHRS and CDR2 YFSETQ. Here the CDR3 DNA reads TGCGCCAGCAGCCGGCAGGGGGAAGACACTGAAGCTTTCTTT. This gives the protein CASSRQGEDTEAFF.

Many counts were recorded for this clonotype. V and J are TRBV18 and TRBJ1-2, with TRBD1 identical over 8 bases. With 4 bases clipped from V and 4 bases from J, the junction kept 5 bases outside the gene matches. Germline-derived CDR1 and CDR2 are KGHSH and LQKENI. CDR3 length equals 14 residues. In DNA, the CDR3 is TGTGCCAGCTCACTCCAGGACAGGGCCTATGGCTACACCTTC. Encoded protein: CASSLQDRAYGYTF.

This clonotype was picked up a small number of times. The chain couples TRBV6-5 to TRBJ2-1; D perhaps matches TRBD2 (6 bases). Per germline, CDR1 MNHEY and CDR2 SVGAGI. Trimming removed 0 bases at V and 2 bases at J, with 8 bases between. The CDR3 has 15 amino acids. Here the CDR3 reads CASSYSREAYNEQFF. DNA for the CDR3: TGTGCCAGCAGTTACTCCAGGGAGGCCTACAATGAGCAGTTCTTC.

This clonotype was found a few times. V gene TRBV11-2 combines with J gene TRBJ1-2; D is possibly TRBD1 (5 bases). The CDR3 runs to 13 residues. V was clipped by 5 bases and J by 10 bases, with 17 bases between them. CDR1 is SGHAT and CDR2 is FQNNGV in the germline V gene. The CDR3: CASSPPGGTDYTF. CDR3 nucleotides: TGTGCCAGCAGCCCCCCGGGGGGGACGGACTACACCTTC.

The CDR3 coding sequence is TGTGCCAGCAGCCCGGGGGGGTATACGCAGTATTTT. Protein sequence: CASSPGGYTQYF. The rearrangement links TRBV11-2 to TRBJ2-3; 8 bases map to TRBD2. With V trimmed by 5 bases and J by 7 bases, 2 bases remained unmatched. Germline V gives CDR1 SGHAT, CDR2 FQNNGV. The CDR3 contains 12 residues.

This clonotype has a handful of counts. The V call is TRBV6-2 or TRBV6-3, the J call TRBJ2-7, with D perhaps being TRBD1 or TRBD2 (5 bases each). This CDR3 region has 16 residues. Trimming took 2 bases from V and 0 from J, leaving 14 bases between them. Per the germline V gene, CDR1 is MNHEY and CDR2 is SVGEGT. CDR3 DNA sequence: TGTGCCAGCAGTTACGAATGGGGGAAGAGCTCCTACGAGCAGTACTTC. Its translation is CASSYEWGKSSYEQYF.

This sequence joins TRBV7-2 and TRBJ1-2; D may be TRBD1 (5 bases). Germline CDR1 is SGHTA and CDR2 is FQGNSA. The CDR3 sequence is 15 residues long. V was trimmed by 2 bases and J by 2 bases, leaving 12 bases between them. In nucleotides, the CDR3 is TGTGCCAGCAGCTTATTCGAAAGGGACAACTATGGCTACACCTTC. Translated, it gives CASSLFERDNYGYTF.

This clonotype was seen only a few times. J is TRBJ1-2 and V is TRBV6-2 or TRBV6-3; D remains ambiguous. Germline lookup yields CDR1 MNHEY and CDR2 SVGEGT. This CDR3 is 15 amino acids long. Trimming pared 4 bases from V and 2 bases from J, leaving 14 bases between. Written as DNA, the CDR3 is TGTGCCAGCAGTTCGAACAGAGTACTGAACTATGGCTACACCTTC. It encodes CASSSNRVLNYGYTF.

The chain uses TRBV11-2 and TRBJ2-5; D gene unclear. Germline CDR1 SGHAT, CDR2 FQNNGV. This CDR3 spans 13 amino acids. V lost 5 bases, J lost 5 bases, and 12 bases lay in between. CDR3 residues: CASSPRVKETQYF. The CDR3, as DNA: TGTGCCAGCAGCCCCCGAGTCAAGGAGACCCAGTACTTC.

This clonotype was counted a few times. The chain combines TRBV5-6 with TRBJ1-6, with 10 bases matching TRBD1. The trim removed 4 bases at V and 9 bases at J, leaving 4 bases unmatched. The CDR3 runs to 14 residues. The germline CDR1 and CDR2 sequences are SGHDT and YYEEEE. This CDR3 is CASSSGTGVSPLHF. Here the CDR3 DNA reads TGTGCCAGCAGCAGCGGGACAGGGGTTTCACCCCTCCACTTT.

V usage is TRBV6-1 and J usage is TRBJ2-7; tentatively, D is TRBD2 (6 bases). This CDR3 spans 15 amino acids. Trimming removed 8 bases from V and 1 base from J, with 18 bases in between. Germline CDR1 MNHNS, CDR2 SASEGT. Here the CDR3 DNA reads TGTGCCAGCGGATATTTAGGGACTTATTCCTACGAGCAGTACTTC. Its protein is CASGYLGTYSYEQYF.

This chain links TRBV12-3 or TRBV12-4 with TRBJ2-5; TRBD2 aligns across 8 bases. The CDR3 totals 14 residues. Losses at the gene ends were 6 bases for V and 1 base for J; bases not matched to a gene: 4. The CDR3 region has the DNA TGTGCCAGCAGCCATCTAGCGGGCCAAGAGACCCAGTACTTC. Translating gives CASSHLAGQETQYF.

This clonotype was seen repeatedly, ten times or more. The chain carries TRBV6-1 and TRBJ2-4; 9 bases agree with TRBD1. The junction had 5 bases not matched to a gene; V was cut back by 5 bases and J by 0 bases. Germline V CDR1 and CDR2: MNHNS, SASEGT. The CDR3 is 16 amino acids. DNA of the CDR3: TGTGCCAGCAGTCATGACAGGGGGATAGCCAAAAACATTCAGTACTTC. It encodes CASSHDRGIAKNIQYF.

This clonotype was detected a few times. The chain recombines TRBV20-1 with TRBJ2-2, with 7 bases that match TRBD1. The CDR3 has 15 residues. Per the germline V gene, CDR1 is DFQATT and CDR2 is SNEGSKA (reference sequence). Trimming removed 1 base from V and 0 bases from J; junction bases left unmatched: 2. The CDR3 sequence is CSARGDRANTGELFF. CDR3 nucleotides: TGCAGTGCTAGAGGAGACAGGGCGAACACCGGGGAGCTGTTTTTT.

On this clonotype: An end of the junction differs from the germline gene, which may be a read error. J is TRBJ1-5 and V is TRBV20-1; D possibly corresponds to TRBD1 (5 bases). Germline lookup yields CDR1 DFQATT and CDR2 SNEGSKA (reference sequence). The CDR3 extends over 16 amino acids. The CDR3 here is CCARDLQGLSNQPQHF. The CDR3 DNA follows: TGCTGTGCTAGAGATTTGCAGGGATTAAGCAATCAGCCCCAGCATTTT.

The chain recombines TRBV12-3 or TRBV12-4 with TRBJ1-5; D may be TRBD1 (5 bases). The V gene lost 3 bases and the J gene lost 1 base, with 13 bases spanning the gap. This CDR3 is 16 amino acids long. Here the CDR3 DNA reads TGTGCCAGCAGTTTTTGGGGAGGGACGAGCAATCAGCCCCAGCATTTT. Protein sequence: CASSFWGGTSNQPQHF.

The table lists this clonotype with many counts. The rearrangement joins TRBV30 to TRBJ1-1, with a weak D call TRBD1 (5 bases). CDR1 is GTSNPN and CDR2 is SVGIG in the germline V gene (reference sequence). V gave up 1 base and J gave up 0 bases, with 21 bases separating them. The CDR3 length is 18 residues. The CDR3 here is CAWSAQGVWGNLNTEAFF. In DNA, the CDR3 is TGTGCCTGGAGTGCCCAGGGAGTGTGGGGAAATTTGAACACTGAAGCTTTCTTT.

This clonotype was counted between two and nine times. The chain combines TRBV6-2 or TRBV6-3 with TRBJ1-5, with unresolved D. The V gene lost 0 bases and the J gene lost 1 base, with 13 bases spanning the gap. CDR3 size: 17 residues. Germline V gives CDR1 MNHEY, CDR2 SVGEGT. CDR3 in DNA: TGTGCCAGCAGTTACTCGGGCACAGAGCTAAGCAATCAGCCCCAGCATTTT. This codes for CASSYSGTELSNQPQHF.

This clonotype was picked up a small number of times. This chain joins TRBV20-1 and TRBJ2-3, with D hard to call. This CDR3 contains 13 residues. V lost 0 bases and J lost 8, with 12 bases in between. The V gene's germline CDR1 is DFQATT and CDR2 SNEGSKA (reference sequence). The CDR3 bases are TGCAGTGCTAGAGATCCCCTAGATGGTACGCAGTATTTT. Its translation is CSARDPLDGTQYF.

This chain's CDR3 is CASSSLLGGRPYEQYF. The CDR3 bases are TGTGCCAGCAGTTCCCTACTCGGCGGGAGGCCATACGAGCAGTACTTC. This rearrangement joins TRBV6-5 to TRBJ2-7; 8 bases match TRBD2. There are 16 residues in the CDR3. V dropped 4 bases and J dropped 4; count of bases not matched to a gene: 12. Germline V gives CDR1 MNHEY, CDR2 SVGAGI.

In its sample, this clonotype was seen a few times. The chain combines TRBV5-1 with TRBJ1-1, with D uncertain. V shed 0 bases and J shed 2 bases, with 14 bases lying between them. This CDR3 is built from 16 residues. Looked up from germline, CDR1 is SGHRS and CDR2 is YFSETQ. The CDR3 DNA sequence: TGCGCCAGCAGCTTGGATTCGCGACGCTATAACACTGAAGCTTTCTTT. It specifies CASSLDSRRYNTEAFF.

The V and J genes are TRBV20-1 and TRBJ2-1, with D perhaps matching TRBD2 (5 bases). The length of the CDR3 is 14 residues. Looked up from germline, CDR1 is DFQATT and CDR2 is SNEGSKA (reference sequence). V lost 5 bases and J 0 bases, leaving 11 bases between the germline ends. CDR3 residues: CSAPPRGSYNEQFF. The CDR3 DNA reads TGCAGTGCTCCACCCCGGGGCTCCTACAATGAGCAGTTCTTC.

The chain recombines TRBV25-1 with TRBJ1-2, with D tentatively TRBD1 (5 bases). The V gene's germline CDR1 is MGHDK and CDR2 SYGVNS. Trimming removed 5 bases from V and 0 bases from J, with 7 bases in between. This CDR3 spans 13 amino acids. CDR3 sequence (DNA): TGTGCCAGCAGTAAGACAGCTAACTATGGCTACACCTTC. Its protein product is CASSKTANYGYTF.

This rearrangement joins TRBV6-2 or TRBV6-3 to TRBJ2-3, with 8 bases matching TRBD2. CDR1 and CDR2 from the germline V gene are MNHEY and SVGEGT. This CDR3 region has 14 residues. V trimming: 11 bases; J trimming: 0 bases; junction bases outside the gene matches: 7. CDR3 sequence: CAATPSGSTDTQYF. The CDR3 DNA follows: TGTGCCGCGACGCCTAGCGGGAGCACAGATACGCAGTATTTT.

The chain couples TRBV11-1 to TRBJ2-2; tentatively, D is TRBD1 (5 bases). Germline values: CDR1 SGHAT, CDR2 FQDESV (reference sequence). The ends were cut back, 5 bases at V and 0 bases at J, with 19 bases in the middle. CDR3 size: 18 residues. In DNA form, the CDR3 reads TGTGCCAGCAGCAAAGGGGTTTTGAGCAATACGAACACCGGGGAGCTGTTTTTT. Encoded protein: CASSKGVLSNTNTGELFF.

Of note for this clonotype: At one end, the junction sequence differs from germline, possibly due to a read error. The rearrangement links TRBV24-1 to TRBJ2-5, with D maybe TRBD2 (5 bases). This CDR3 contains 13 residues. CDR1 KGHDR and CDR2 SFDVKD come from the germline V gene. CDR3 nucleotides: TGTGCCACCAGGGATTTACCGGGGGAGACCCAGTACTTC. It encodes CATRDLPGETQYF.

The rearrangement uses TRBV2 and TRBJ1-5; D remains ambiguous. The CDR3 covers 13 residues. Germline CDR1 reads SNHLY; CDR2 reads FYNNEI. V gave up 6 bases and J gave up 6 bases, with 12 bases separating them. The CDR3 nucleotides read TGTGCCAGCAGCGATCGGTTGGGTCAGCCCCAGCATTTT. As protein: CASSDRLGQPQHF.

This chain connects TRBV27 to TRBJ2-1, with D perhaps matching TRBD1 or TRBD2 (6 bases each). The CDR3 extends over 14 amino acids. Trimming cost V 2 bases and J 6 bases, with 11 bases left between them. Germline-derived CDR1 and CDR2 are MNHEY and SMNVEV (reference sequence). The CDR3 protein is CASSLLGGRNEQFF. The CDR3 nucleotides are TGTGCCAGCAGTTTACTAGGGGGGCGCAATGAGCAGTTCTTC.

This clonotype was recorded a few times. The rearrangement joins TRBV27 to TRBJ1-6; no reliable D call. Germline assignment: CDR1 MNHEY and CDR2 SMNVEV (reference sequence). The CDR3 spans 17 residues. Deletions cut 2 bases from V and 2 bases from J, with 13 bases between. The CDR3 DNA reads as TGTGCCAGCAGTTTAATTGGAGGCCCGGCCTATAATTCACCCCTCCACTTT. It is translated as CASSLIGGPAYNSPLHF.

This clonotype has more than one count but fewer than ten. The rearrangement links TRBV13 to TRBJ2-3; 9 bases fit TRBD2. V dropped 1 base and J dropped 2; count of bases not matched to a gene: 7. From germline, CDR1 is PRHDT and CDR2 FYEKMQ (reference sequence). The CDR3 covers 17 residues. This chain's CDR3 is CASSLVSLAGTTDTQYF. CDR3 coding DNA: TGTGCCAGCAGCTTAGTCAGTCTAGCGGGGACCACAGATACGCAGTATTTT.

The CDR3 DNA reads TGCAGTGCCCAAATGGGGGTGGACGCCGAGCAGTACTTC. It yields the protein CSAQMGVDAEQYF. This chain connects TRBV20-1 to TRBJ2-7; the D call may be TRBD1 or TRBD2 (5 bases each). The germline V and J ends were trimmed by 6 bases and 6 bases, with 18 bases remaining between them. From germline, CDR1 is DFQATT and CDR2 SNEGSKA (reference sequence). The CDR3 consists of 13 residues.